Listed here are 25 T cell receptor beta chains from one sample, sequenced in a study of cytomegalovirus exposure and HLA in healthy donors. With 60 Vbeta and 13 Jbeta primers, the PCR was carried out. The protocol was immunoSEQ multiplex PCR, while the TCRdb copy is restricted to in-frame clones and leaves out a portion. The sample consists of roughly 180,000 clones, 77% of them appearing once. The sequenced sample was PBMCs. The receptor set was obtained from a woman in her 30s in good health and CMV-seropositive.

The genes are TRBV6-5 and TRBJ1-2, with TRBD1 matching 9 bases. The ends lost 2 bases at V and 8 bases at J; junction bases unmatched: 9. Germline-derived CDR1 and CDR2 are MNHEY and SVGAGI. The CDR3 contains 15 residues. CDR3 nucleotide sequence: TGTGCCAGCAGTTACCTCGGGACAGGGAGAAGCGGCTACACCTTC. Amino acid sequence: CASSYLGTGRSGYTF.

This clone has only a few counts. This sequence joins TRBV5-1 and TRBJ1-2; D might be TRBD1 (5 bases). Trimming cost V 4 bases and J 2 bases, with 15 bases left between them. Germline CDR1 and CDR2: SGHRS and YFSETQ. The CDR3 runs 15 residues. The CDR3 sequence is CASSRSGDYNYGYTF. DNA of the CDR3: TGCGCCAGCAGCCGGAGCGGGGACTACAACTATGGCTACACCTTC. Full variable domain (outside the CDR3, taken from reference TRBV5-1 and TRBJ1-2): KAGVTQTPRYLIKTRGQQVTLSCSPISGHRSVSWYQQTPGQGLQFLFEYFSETQRNKGNFPGRFSGRQFSNSRSEMNVSTLELGDSALYLCASSRSGDYNYGYTFGSGTRLTVV.

The gene calls are TRBV11-2 and TRBJ2-7; D possibly corresponds to TRBD1 (5 bases). Germline V gives CDR1 SGHAT, CDR2 FQNNGV. The CDR3 is 15 amino acids. Trimming took 1 base from V and 3 from J, leaving 13 bases between them. The CDR3 bases are TGTGCCAGCAGCTTAGTAAGGGGCTCGGGCTACGAGCAGTACTTC. Its translation is CASSLVRGSGYEQYF.

The chain links TRBV6-5 to TRBJ1-1; 12 positions agree with TRBD1. Germline V lookup: CDR1 MNHEY, CDR2 SVGAGI. This CDR3 contains 15 residues. V lost 6 bases, J lost 4 bases, and 6 bases stayed unmatched. The CDR3 protein is CASRRDRGHGTEAFF. CDR3 coding DNA: TGTGCCAGCAGGAGGGACAGGGGGCACGGCACTGAAGCTTTCTTT.

The J gene is TRBJ2-5, the V gene TRBV5-1, with 13 bases matching TRBD2. J was trimmed by 1 base and V by 2 bases; bases with no gene match: 2. The germline gives CDR1 SGHRS, CDR2 YFSETQ. There are 16 residues in the CDR3. The CDR3 loop reads CASSLLAGGIQETQYF. The CDR3 DNA follows: TGCGCCAGCAGCTTACTAGCGGGAGGGATCCAAGAGACCCAGTACTTC.

The chain is built from TRBV7-7 and TRBJ2-5, with TRBD2 matching 7 bases. Germline CDR1 SSHAT, CDR2 FNYEAQ (reference sequence). Trimming cost V 3 bases and J 4 bases; bases outside gene matches: 8. The CDR3 covers 15 residues. The chain's CDR3 is CASSLQPGGGETQYF. The CDR3 nucleotides are TGTGCCAGCAGCTTGCAGCCGGGAGGAGGAGAGACCCAGTACTTC.

The chain has TRBV7-2 and TRBJ2-3, with TRBD2 identical over 8 bases. The V gene end was trimmed by 5 bases and the J gene end by 1 base; junction bases not matched to a gene: 8. The CDR3 runs to 16 residues. Germline V lookup: CDR1 SGHTA, CDR2 FQGNSA. The CDR3 is CASSPLSAGGTDTQYF. CDR3 DNA sequence: TGTGCCAGCAGCCCCCTCTCAGCGGGGGGCACAGATACGCAGTATTTT.

This clone was detected only a few times. The J gene is TRBJ2-2, the V gene TRBV6-4; a weak D match, TRBD2 (6 bases). This CDR3 is 14 amino acids long. With 0 bases removed from V and 4 bases from J, the gap between germline ends came to 6 bases. CDR1 and CDR2 (germline): MRHNA, SNTAGT. The CDR3 sequence: CASSDSTSTGELFF. CDR3 in DNA: TGTGCCAGCAGTGACTCGACTAGCACCGGGGAGCTGTTTTTT.

The chain couples TRBV28 to TRBJ1-5; a possible D gene is TRBD1 (5 bases). Germline CDR1 is MDHEN and CDR2 is SYDVKM. The CDR3 spans 15 residues. V was clipped by 1 base and J by 3 bases, with 10 bases between them. CDR3 DNA: TGTGCCAGCAGTTTATCCAGGGCCTTCAATCAGCCCCAGCATTTT. Translating gives CASSLSRAFNQPQHF. Full variable domain (outside the CDR3, taken from reference TRBV28 and TRBJ1-5): DVKVTQSSRYLVKRTGEKVFLECVQDMDHENMFWYRQDPGLGLRLIYFSYDVKMKEKGDIPEGYSVSREKKERFSLILESASTNQTSMYLCASSLSRAFNQPQHFGDGTRLSIL.

This clone showed up just once. The CDR3 here is CASRDRVSYEQYF. In DNA form, the CDR3 reads TGCGCCAGCCGGGACAGGGTCTCCTACGAGCAGTACTTC. This chain links TRBV5-1 with TRBJ2-7; 9 bases align to TRBD1. This CDR3 has 13 residues. The V gene end was trimmed by 7 bases and the J gene end by 0 bases; junction bases not matched to a gene: 2. From germline, CDR1 is SGHRS and CDR2 YFSETQ.

The chain combines TRBV5-1 with TRBJ1-1; possible D gene TRBD1, 6 bases. V was shortened by 1 base and J by 0 bases, with 7 bases between the two germline ends. Germline CDR1 SGHRS, CDR2 YFSETQ. This CDR3 has 14 amino acids. CDR3 in amino acids: CASSLTGLNTEAFF. DNA of the CDR3: TGCGCCAGCAGCTTGACAGGGTTGAACACTGAAGCTTTCTTT.

The J gene is TRBJ2-1, the V gene TRBV7-8; no clear D. The ends were cut back, 5 bases at V and 0 bases at J, with 11 bases in the middle. Germline V gives CDR1 SGHVS, CDR2 FQNEAQ. The CDR3 is 15 amino acids. This CDR3 reads CASSTSASSYNEQFF. CDR3 DNA: TGTGCCAGCAGCACAAGCGCGAGCTCCTACAATGAGCAGTTCTTC.

V and J are TRBV6-1 and TRBJ2-7, with D possibly being TRBD1 (5 bases). V gave up 3 bases and J gave up 4 bases, with 16 bases separating them. CDR1 MNHNS and CDR2 SASEGT come from the germline V gene. CDR3 length equals 15 residues. The CDR3 region is CASSDASQGLYEQYF. CDR3 coding DNA: TGTGCCAGCAGTGACGCATCCCAGGGATTGTACGAGCAGTACTTC.

For the CDR3, the DNA is TGTGCCAGCAGAACGGGGACAGCTTATAGCAATCAGCCCCAGCATTTT. Amino acid sequence: CASRTGTAYSNQPQHF. The chain combines TRBV28 with TRBJ1-5, with TRBD1 identical over 7 bases. The junction had 8 bases not matched to a gene; V was cut back by 6 bases and J by 0 bases. Germline lookup yields CDR1 MDHEN and CDR2 SYDVKM. The CDR3 consists of 16 residues.

The chain carries TRBV4-2 and TRBJ1-4, with D uncertain. There are 15 residues in the CDR3. V shed 0 bases and J shed 8 bases, with 13 bases lying between them. In germline, CDR1 is LGHNA, CDR2 YNFKEQ. CDR3 coding DNA: TGTGCCAGCAGCCAAGAGTCCGGGTTGAGGGAAAAACTGTTTTTT. Translation: CASSQESGLREKLFF.

This chain joins TRBV4-1 and TRBJ2-3; 8 bases are shared with TRBD2. With 4 bases clipped from V and 6 bases from J, the junction kept 6 bases outside the gene matches. CDR1 and CDR2 from the germline V gene are MGHRA and YSYEKL. The CDR3 is 14 residues long. CDR3 bases: TGCGCCAGCAGCCCCCCGGGGGGGCGCGATACGCAGTATTTT. Encoded protein: CASSPPGGRDTQYF.

The genes are TRBV11-3 and TRBJ2-2; tentative D call: TRBD1 (6 bases). Germline CDR1 SGHNT, CDR2 YENEEA. The CDR3 sequence is 13 residues long. V lost 5 bases and J 4 bases, leaving 8 bases between the germline ends. The CDR3 protein is CASSGGSTGELFF. The CDR3, as DNA: TGTGCCAGCAGCGGGGGCTCCACCGGGGAGCTGTTTTTT. Full variable domain (missing parts from reference TRBV11-3 and TRBJ2-2): EAGVVQSPRYKIIEKKQPVAFWCNPISGHNTLYWYLQNLGQGPELLIRYENEEAVDDSQLPKDRFSAERLKGVDSTLKIQPAELGDSAVYLCASSGGSTGELFFGEGSRLTVL.

This chain joins TRBV15 and TRBJ1-2; 8 nucleotides agree with TRBD1. Germline-derived CDR1 and CDR2 are LNHNV and YYDKDF (reference sequence). With 3 bases clipped from V and 2 bases from J, the junction kept 5 bases outside the gene matches. This CDR3 spans 15 amino acids. CDR3 sequence (DNA): TGTGCCACCAGCAGTGGACAGGGAGGAAACTATGGCTACACCTTC. Protein sequence: CATSSGQGGNYGYTF. Full variable domain (outside the CDR3, taken from reference TRBV15 and TRBJ1-2): DAMVIQNPRYQVTQFGKPVTLSCSQTLNHNVMYWYQQKSSQAPKLLFHYYDKDFNNEADTPDNFQSRRPNTSFCFLDIRSPGLGDTAMYLCATSSGQGGNYGYTFGSGTRLTVV.

The chain joins TRBV10-3 to TRBJ1-4; TRBD1 might be the D (6 bases). This CDR3 contains 14 residues. In germline, CDR1 is ENHRY, CDR2 SYGVKD. The germline V and J ends were trimmed by 8 bases and 4 bases, with 14 bases remaining between them. The CDR3 is CAIGGQGNNEKLFF. DNA of the CDR3: TGTGCCATCGGGGGCCAGGGGAATAATGAAAAACTGTTTTTT.

The chain couples TRBV2 to TRBJ1-2; D not resolved. Germline V gene sequence: CDR1 SNHLY, CDR2 FYNNEI. Trimming took 0 bases from V and 8 from J, leaving 7 bases between them. This CDR3 comprises 12 residues. Written as DNA, the CDR3 is TGTGCCAGCAGTGAAGCGCTTCAGGGCTACACCTTC. It translates to CASSEALQGYTF.

This clone was counted only a few times. The chain employs TRBV6-4 and TRBJ2-1; TRBD1 agrees at 7 bases. Trimming cost V 6 bases and J 6 bases; bases outside gene matches: 8. This CDR3 contains 14 residues. Per the germline V gene, CDR1 is MRHNA and CDR2 is SNTAGT. CDR3 bases: TGTGCCAGCAGCTTAAACAGGGGCCCCAATGAGCAGTTCTTC. Translating gives CASSLNRGPNEQFF.

This clone was observed a few times. The chain carries TRBV11-2 and TRBJ2-1, with D possibly TRBD2 on 6 matching bases. The germline V gene encodes CDR1 SGHAT and CDR2 FQNNGV. The CDR3 is 13 amino acids. V was pared by 5 bases and J by 15 bases, with 20 bases between. Written as DNA, the CDR3 is TGTGCCAGCAGCCTAGGTAGCGGAACATCGGGGTTCTTC. It encodes CASSLGSGTSGFF.

The CDR3 sequence is CASSLADLNTEAFF. The CDR3, as DNA: TGTGCCAGCAGTTTAGCCGACTTGAACACTGAAGCTTTCTTT. J is TRBJ1-1 and V is TRBV28; D gene unclear. Germline CDR1 reads MDHEN; CDR2 reads SYDVKM. There are 14 residues in the CDR3. V lost 2 bases and J 0 bases, leaving 7 bases between the germline ends.

The genes are TRBV11-3 and TRBJ2-5, with 10 bases lining up with TRBD1. The CDR3 is 14 amino acids. Germline V CDR1 and CDR2: SGHNT, YENEEA. With V trimmed by 6 bases and J by 5 bases, 6 bases remained unmatched. CDR3 sequence: CASRRRDRGETQYF. The CDR3 DNA follows: TGTGCCAGCAGGCGCCGGGACAGGGGTGAGACCCAGTACTTC.

The chain links TRBV28 to TRBJ2-3; D possibly corresponds to TRBD2 (5 bases). This CDR3 is built from 16 residues. CDR1 MDHEN and CDR2 SYDVKM come from the germline V gene. V gave up 6 bases and J gave up 4 bases, with 20 bases separating them. The CDR3 region is CASRGGLRVGPDTQYF. CDR3 sequence (DNA): TGTGCCAGCAGGGGCGGACTGCGGGTTGGTCCAGATACGCAGTATTTT.